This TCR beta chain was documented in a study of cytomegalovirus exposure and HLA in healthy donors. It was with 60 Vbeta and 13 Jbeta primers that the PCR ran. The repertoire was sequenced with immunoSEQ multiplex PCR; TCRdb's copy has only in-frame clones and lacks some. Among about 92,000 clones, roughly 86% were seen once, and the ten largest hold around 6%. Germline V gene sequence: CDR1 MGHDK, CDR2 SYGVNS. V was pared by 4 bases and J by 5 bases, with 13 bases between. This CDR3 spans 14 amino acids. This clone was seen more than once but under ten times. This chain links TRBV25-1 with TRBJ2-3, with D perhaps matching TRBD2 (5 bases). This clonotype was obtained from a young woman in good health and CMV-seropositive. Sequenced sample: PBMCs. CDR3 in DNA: TGTGCCAGCAGTGGTCTAGCTTCGGGAGATACGCAGTATTTT. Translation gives CASSGLASGDTQYF.